This T cell receptor (beta chain) emerged from a study of T cell changes during pregnancy in multiple sclerosis. Data came from immunoSEQ multiplex PCR; TCRdb stores just in-frame clones and leaves some out. The data contain approximately 80,000 clones, 93% of them singletons. CDR1 and CDR2 from the germline V gene are SGHAT and FQNNGV. CDR3 length: 14 residues. The V and J ends lost 5 bases and 4 bases respectively, with 15 bases between them. Sequenced material: peripheral blood, taken in the second trimester of pregnancy. V is TRBV11-2 and J is TRBJ2-7, with D possibly TRBD2 on 6 matching bases. The sequence came from a female donor in good health, enrolled as a control in a pregnancy study. In DNA form, the CDR3 reads TGTGCCAGCAGCCCCGGAGGAGGGAGGTACGAGCAGTACTTC. As protein: CASSPGGGRYEQYF.